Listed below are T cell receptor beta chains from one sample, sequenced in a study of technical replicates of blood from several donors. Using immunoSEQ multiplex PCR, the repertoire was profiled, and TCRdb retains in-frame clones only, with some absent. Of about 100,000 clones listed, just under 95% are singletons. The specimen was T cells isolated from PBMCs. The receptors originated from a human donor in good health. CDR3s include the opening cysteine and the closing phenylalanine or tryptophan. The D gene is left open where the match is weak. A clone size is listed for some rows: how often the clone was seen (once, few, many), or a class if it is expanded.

CASSLGQGAWGYTF	TGTGCCAGCAGCTTGGGACAGGGGGCTTGGGGCTACACCTTC	TRBD1	TRBJ1-2	TRBV6-1	-
CARAGEENEKLFF	TGTGCCAGGGCCGGGGAGGAAAATGAAAAACTGTTTTTT	-	TRBJ1-4	TRBV2	-
CASSQGFAASIGNEQFF	TGCGCCAGCAGCCAAGGGTTTGCGGCGTCGATTGGCAATGAGCAGTTCTTC	-	TRBJ2-1	TRBV4-1	-
CASSSGQGTFGNTIYF	TGCGCCAGCAGCAGCGGACAGGGGACTTTTGGAAACACCATATATTTT	TRBD1	TRBJ1-3	TRBV5-1	-
CASYTPGGLQPQHF	TGTGCCAGTTACACACCGGGGGGGTTGCAGCCCCAGCATTTT	-	TRBJ1-5	TRBV19	once
CASSPRDSKSQETQYF	TGTGCCAGCAGCCCTCGGGACAGCAAAAGCCAAGAGACCCAGTACTTC	TRBD1	TRBJ2-5	TRBV4-2	-
CASSAGLSGANVLTF	TGTGCCAGTTCAGCCGGACTCTCTGGGGCCAACGTCCTGACTTTC	-	TRBJ2-6	TRBV2	-
CASSLGDYEQYF	TGCGCCAGCAGCCTAGGAGACTACGAGCAGTACTTC	-	TRBJ2-7	TRBV4-1	-
CASSGQGAQEKLFF	TGTGCCAGCAGTGGACAGGGGGCGCAGGAAAAACTGTTTTTT	TRBD1	TRBJ1-4	TRBV6-1	once
CASSYLGGYNEQFF	TGTGCCAGCAGTTATTTGGGGGGTTACAATGAGCAGTTCTTC	-	TRBJ2-1	TRBV6-6	-
CASSKGNINEQFF	TGTGCCAGTAGTAAGGGGAATATCAATGAGCAGTTCTTC	-	TRBJ2-1	TRBV19	-
CASSSTSGRTLGTDTQYF	TGTGCCAGCAGCTCGACTAGCGGGAGAACGTTGGGCACAGATACGCAGTATTTT	TRBD2	TRBJ2-3	TRBV27	once